This passage covers 21 T cell receptor beta chains from one sample sequenced in a study of blood T cell repertoires in COVID-19. Assay used: immunoSEQ multiplex PCR; TCRdb lists only in-frame clones, some missing. Among around 77,000 clones listed, about 70% were seen once. Sequencing used peripheral blood. The receptors were sampled from an elderly woman with active or convalescent COVID-19.

This clone was detected only once. The chain couples TRBV7-2 to TRBJ1-1, with D tentatively TRBD1 (5 bases). The V end was cut by 4 bases, the J end by 5 bases, with 8 bases between. Germline CDR1 reads SGHTA; CDR2 reads FQGNSA. The CDR3 is made up of 12 amino acids. CDR3 bases: TGTGCCAGCAGCTACGGGGGGACTGAAGCTTTCTTT. Its protein product is CASSYGGTEAFF.

The chain links TRBV24-1 to TRBJ2-3, with D possibly matching TRBD1 (6 bases). The germline gives CDR1 KGHDR, CDR2 SFDVKD. The V end was cut by 4 bases, the J end by 8 bases, with 12 bases between. CDR3 length: 13 residues. DNA for the CDR3: TGTGCCACCAGTGAATCAGGGGAAGGTACGCAGTATTTT. Its protein product is CATSESGEGTQYF.

This chain uses TRBV2 with TRBJ2-7; TRBD1 agrees at 10 bases. This CDR3 spans 14 amino acids. CDR1 is SNHLY, CDR2 FYNNEI, per germline. The trim removed 6 bases at V and 2 bases at J, leaving 4 bases unmatched. CDR3 sequence (DNA): TGTGCCAGCAGGCGGACAGGGGGGGCCTACGAGCAGTACTTC. Residues: CASRRTGGAYEQYF.

The rearrangement links TRBV11-2 to TRBJ2-5; D remains unclear. Germline CDR1 and CDR2: SGHAT and FQNNGV. The CDR3 totals 13 residues. V dropped 5 bases and J dropped 0 bases, with 7 bases sitting between them. The CDR3 nucleotides read TGTGCCAGCAGCCTACCCTACCAAGAGACCCAGTACTTC. Its protein is CASSLPYQETQYF.

V and J are TRBV7-2 and TRBJ2-2, with 7 positions matching TRBD1. Germline lookup yields CDR1 SGHTA and CDR2 FQGNSA. CDR3 length: 15 residues. With V trimmed by 2 bases and J by 4 bases, 4 bases remained unmatched. The CDR3, as DNA: TGTGCCAGCAGCTTATTTCCAGGGGGCACCGGGGAGCTGTTTTTT. Protein product: CASSLFPGGTGELFF.

This chain joins TRBV5-4 and TRBJ1-6, with 11 bases fitting TRBD1. CDR3 size: 16 residues. V dropped 6 bases and J dropped 7; count of bases not matched to a gene: 9. Germline V gene data show CDR1 as SGHNT and CDR2 as YYREEE (reference sequence). This CDR3 reads CASTTRDRGWNSPLHF. Here the CDR3 DNA reads TGTGCCAGCACCACCCGGGACAGGGGGTGGAATTCACCCCTCCACTTT. Complete variable domain (other parts from reference TRBV5-4 and TRBJ1-6): ETGVTQSPTHLIKTRGQQVTLRCSSQSGHNTVSWYQQALGQGPQFIFQYYREEENGRGNFPPRFSGLQFPNYSSELNVNALELDDSALYLCASTTRDRGWNSPLHFGNGTRLTVT.

This chain links TRBV5-5 with TRBJ2-2; no clear D. The CDR3 is made up of 13 amino acids. Trimming left V 4 bases short and J 6 bases short, with 10 bases between. CDR1 SGHKS and CDR2 YYEKEE come from the germline V gene (reference sequence). DNA for the CDR3: TGTGCCAGCAGCCACCCCCGCGCCGGGGAGCTGTTTTTT. This codes for CASSHPRAGELFF.

The chain uses TRBV5-6 and TRBJ2-1; D perhaps matches TRBD2 (6 bases). V was cut by 4 bases and J by 4 bases, with 18 bases left in between. The CDR3 is 16 amino acids. The germline V gene encodes CDR1 SGHDT and CDR2 YYEEEE. The DNA for the CDR3 is TGTGCCAGCAGCCGAATCTCTGGCGGGGATTACAATGAGCAGTTCTTC. Its translation is CASSRISGGDYNEQFF.

The chain joins TRBV25-1 to TRBJ1-6; D might be TRBD1 (6 bases). The CDR3 has 14 amino acids. Germline lookup yields CDR1 MGHDK and CDR2 SYGVNS. V lost 7 bases and J 8 bases, leaving 15 bases between the germline ends. For the CDR3, the DNA is TGTGCCAGCAAGGGATGGACAGTATATTCACCCCTCCACTTT. It specifies CASKGWTVYSPLHF. Filled out from reference TRBV25-1 and TRBJ1-6, the complete variable domain reads EADIYQTPRYLVIGTGKKITLECSQTMGHDKMYWYQQDPGMELHLIHYSYGVNSTEKGDLSSESTVSRIRTEHFPLTLESARPSHTSQYLCASKGWTVYSPLHFGNGTRLTVT.

This chain connects TRBV10-3 to TRBJ2-3, with 10 bases matching TRBD2. V dropped 3 bases and J dropped 5; count of bases not matched to a gene: 8. CDR1 and CDR2 (germline): ENHRY, SYGVKD. The CDR3 extends over 16 amino acids. The CDR3 reads CAISDAAGGQEDTQYF. The CDR3, as DNA: TGTGCCATCAGTGACGCAGCGGGGGGGCAAGAAGATACGCAGTATTTT.

J is TRBJ1-4 and V is TRBV5-1, with a weak D call TRBD1 (5 bases). The CDR3 sequence is 15 residues long. The germline gives CDR1 SGHRS, CDR2 YFSETQ. Deletions cut 0 bases from V and 4 bases from J, with 10 bases between. This chain's CDR3 is CASSLAGGDNEKLFF. The CDR3 bases are TGCGCCAGCAGCTTGGCCGGAGGGGATAATGAAAAACTGTTTTTT.

The V call is TRBV13, the J call TRBJ2-7, with TRBD2 matching over 9 bases. Unmatched junction bases numbered 18, after V lost 6 bases and J lost 3 bases. The CDR3 sequence is 18 residues long. Germline V gene lookup returns CDR1 PRHDT and CDR2 FYEKMQ (reference sequence). The CDR3 coding sequence is TGTGCCAGCAGTCCTGCGGGGGGGGAGAAGTATATCAACTACGAGCAGTACTTC. Protein: CASSPAGGEKYINYEQYF.

This clone was observed a handful of times. CDR3 DNA: TGTGCCAGTTCGCGGGGGTATGGCTACACCTTC. Protein product: CASSRGYGYTF. V is TRBV19 and J is TRBJ1-2; D may be TRBD1 (5 bases). Germline V CDR1 and CDR2: LNHDA, SQIVND (reference sequence). Trimming took off 8 bases at V and 5 bases at J, with 9 bases between the two ends. The CDR3 contains 11 residues. The full variable domain, completed using reference TRBV19 and TRBJ1-2, is DGGITQSPKYLFRKEGQNVTLSCEQNLNHDAMYWYRQDPGQGLRLIYYSQIVNDFQKGDIAEGYSVSREKKESFPLTVTSAQKNPTAFYLCASSRGYGYTFGSGTRLTVV.

This clone appeared a few times. The chain carries TRBV5-6 and TRBJ1-6; TRBD1 matches 7 bases. The V gene end was trimmed by 3 bases and the J gene end by 3 bases; junction bases not matched to a gene: 9. The germline gives CDR1 SGHDT, CDR2 YYEEEE. The CDR3 totals 17 residues. The CDR3 sequence is CASSSTQGQHYNSPLHF. CDR3 coding DNA: TGTGCCAGCAGCTCCACGCAGGGACAGCACTATAATTCACCCCTCCACTTT.

The rearrangement uses TRBV29-1 and TRBJ2-3; TRBD2 aligns across 8 bases. The length of the CDR3 is 15 residues. The germline V gene has CDR1 SQVTM and CDR2 ANQGSEA. The V gene end was trimmed by 6 bases and the J gene end by 5 bases; junction bases not matched to a gene: 13. CDR3 amino acids: CSVRPGGARRDTQYF. CDR3 nucleotide sequence: TGCAGCGTCAGACCCGGGGGGGCACGGAGAGATACGCAGTATTTT.

The chain is built from TRBV3-1 (or the pseudogene TRBV3-2) and TRBJ1-6, with a tentative D call TRBD1 (5 bases). The CDR3 consists of 14 residues. Per germline, CDR1 LGHDT and CDR2 YNNKEL (reference sequence). Between the trimmed V and J ends, which lost 2 bases and 14 bases, there was a span of 16 bases. Written as DNA, the CDR3 is TGTGCCAGCAGCCAACGGGGAGGGGCTCGGACCCTCCACTTT. It encodes CASSQRGGARTLHF.

This clone was found once. The rearrangement links TRBV4-3 to TRBJ1-6, with 10 positions matching TRBD1. The CDR3 totals 16 residues. CDR1 is LGHNA, CDR2 YSLEER, per germline. Trimming removed 1 base from V and 10 bases from J; junction bases left unmatched: 7. The CDR3 protein is CASSQARGTGVSPLHF. In DNA, the CDR3 is TGCGCCAGCAGCCAAGCCCGGGGGACAGGGGTGTCACCCCTCCACTTT.

The chain uses TRBV6-2 or TRBV6-3 and TRBJ1-5, with 7 bases matching TRBD1. The CDR3 has 15 amino acids. V was clipped by 2 bases and J by 6 bases; unmatched bases: 7. Germline V gene sequence: CDR1 MNHEY, CDR2 SVGEGT. The CDR3 here is CASSYPTGNVQPQHF. Written as DNA, the CDR3 is TGTGCCAGCAGTTACCCGACAGGGAATGTTCAGCCCCAGCATTTT.

This clone was detected once. V and J are TRBV5-1 and TRBJ2-7; tentative D call: TRBD1 (6 bases). CDR1 SGHRS and CDR2 YFSETQ come from the germline V gene. CDR3 length: 16 residues. V was clipped by 0 bases and J by 2 bases, with 15 bases between them. CDR3 sequence (DNA): TGCGCCAGCAGCTTGGCCCTGGCAGGGGTAGCCTACGAGCAGTACTTC. Encoded protein: CASSLALAGVAYEQYF. The full variable domain, in which reference TRBV5-1 and TRBJ2-7 provide the parts outside the CDR3, is KAGVTQTPRYLIKTRGQQVTLSCSPISGHRSVSWYQQTPGQGLQFLFEYFSETQRNKGNFPGRFSGRQFSNSRSEMNVSTLELGDSALYLCASSLALAGVAYEQYFGPGTRLTVT.

V gene TRBV6-2 or TRBV6-3 combines with J gene TRBJ1-5; 10 positions match TRBD1. Germline values: CDR1 MNHEY, CDR2 SVGEGT. Trimming at V came to 2 bases and at J to 0 bases, leaving 10 bases not matched to a gene. The CDR3 length is 19 residues. CDR3 bases: TGTGCCAGCAGTTACGTGGGACAGGGGTTCGACTATAGCAATCAGCCCCAGCATTTT. Residues: CASSYVGQGFDYSNQPQHF.

This sequence joins TRBV7-8 and TRBJ2-1; 12 bases are a match to TRBD2. Germline trimming cut 0 bases from V and 10 bases from J; bases unmatched to any gene: 7. The CDR3 sequence is 16 residues long. Per the germline V gene, CDR1 is SGHVS and CDR2 is FQNEAQ. CDR3 region: CASSLATSGGPLEQFF. The CDR3 DNA reads TGTGCCAGCAGCTTAGCCACTAGCGGGGGGCCCCTGGAGCAGTTCTTC.